This T cell receptor beta chain was found in a study of blood T cell repertoires in COVID-19. In the study overall: Acute and convalescent COVID-19 samples came from the United States, Italy and Spain. PBMCs, B-cell-depleted T cells, or T cells were the source of the cDNA or gDNA that made up the material.

Authors' analysis steps: Amplifying reference gene primers gave estimates of nucleated cell counts. Clones were read by immunoSEQ multiplex PCR, and TCRdb kept only the in-frame ones, dropping some. Clonal size and the V and J genes are those of that table, whereas D and trimming came from the DNA. The sample carries under 350,000 clones, over 75% recorded once. V shed 0 bases and J shed 9 bases, with 6 bases lying between them. Germline values: CDR1 SNHLY, CDR2 FYNNEI. This CDR3 contains 11 residues. The TCR was taken from a human donor in a cohort sampled during active COVID-19. Input material: peripheral blood. The rearrangement links TRBV2 to TRBJ2-7; no clear D gene. The CDR3 nucleotides read TGTGCCAGCAGTGAAGCGAGAGTGCAGTACTTC. Its protein is CASSEARVQYF.